This T cell receptor beta chain was retrieved from a study of T cells in tumors after PD-1 blockade. Study-level background: Either cemiplimab 350 mg every 2 weeks or pembrolizumab 200 mg every 3 weeks was given. Overall study findings and caveats: Peripheral recruitment is suggested, as some novel exhausted tumor clones were in pre-treatment blood.

About this clone itself: The antigen is not known.

The CDR3 spans 14 residues. V lost 3 bases, J lost 3 bases, and 14 bases lay in between. Germline V gene sequence: CDR1 GTSNPN, CDR2 SVGIG (reference sequence). Genomic DNA template from tumor biopsies or peripheral blood, about 600 ng to 6,500 ng input. TCRdb's copy holds only in-frame clones and misses some; the assay was immunoSEQ multiplex PCR. The table lists about 20,000 clones, around 78% of them singletons. This specimen was PBMCs, taken before anti-PD-1 treatment. The rearrangement uses TRBV30 and TRBJ2-5, with D possibly TRBD2 on 5 matching bases. The clonotype was recovered from a human donor with basal cell carcinoma. The DNA for the CDR3 is TGTGCCTGGAGCGCGGGCAGGTTAGAAGAGACCCAGTACTTC. It specifies CAWSAGRLEETQYF.